This T cell receptor beta chain was identified during a study of blood T cell repertoires in COVID-19. Study at large: Whether acute or convalescent, the COVID-19 samples came from the United States, Italy and Spain. T cells, B-cell-depleted T cells, or PBMCs provided the cDNA or gDNA that served as material.

CDR1 and CDR2 (germline): GTSNPN, SVGIG (reference sequence). This CDR3 comprises 13 residues. The V gene end was trimmed by 0 bases and the J gene end by 7 bases; junction bases not matched to a gene: 2. Per the original data handling: Reference gene primer amplification gave nucleated cell count estimates. Measured with immunoSEQ multiplex PCR; TCRdb has only the in-frame clones, and not every one. The DNA was the basis for D and trimming; V, J and clone size are from that table. This sample carries around 90,000 clones, around 90% of them seen once, and the ten largest clones take roughly 15%. On this clone: This same CDR3 is encoded by further DNA sequences in the sample.

The source is a male donor with acute or convalescent COVID-19. The chain employs TRBV30 and TRBJ1-5, with 8 nucleotides matching TRBD1. The specimen was peripheral blood. Here the CDR3 reads CAWSVQGDQPQHF. CDR3 DNA sequence: TGTGCCTGGAGTGTACAGGGGGACCAGCCCCAGCATTTT.